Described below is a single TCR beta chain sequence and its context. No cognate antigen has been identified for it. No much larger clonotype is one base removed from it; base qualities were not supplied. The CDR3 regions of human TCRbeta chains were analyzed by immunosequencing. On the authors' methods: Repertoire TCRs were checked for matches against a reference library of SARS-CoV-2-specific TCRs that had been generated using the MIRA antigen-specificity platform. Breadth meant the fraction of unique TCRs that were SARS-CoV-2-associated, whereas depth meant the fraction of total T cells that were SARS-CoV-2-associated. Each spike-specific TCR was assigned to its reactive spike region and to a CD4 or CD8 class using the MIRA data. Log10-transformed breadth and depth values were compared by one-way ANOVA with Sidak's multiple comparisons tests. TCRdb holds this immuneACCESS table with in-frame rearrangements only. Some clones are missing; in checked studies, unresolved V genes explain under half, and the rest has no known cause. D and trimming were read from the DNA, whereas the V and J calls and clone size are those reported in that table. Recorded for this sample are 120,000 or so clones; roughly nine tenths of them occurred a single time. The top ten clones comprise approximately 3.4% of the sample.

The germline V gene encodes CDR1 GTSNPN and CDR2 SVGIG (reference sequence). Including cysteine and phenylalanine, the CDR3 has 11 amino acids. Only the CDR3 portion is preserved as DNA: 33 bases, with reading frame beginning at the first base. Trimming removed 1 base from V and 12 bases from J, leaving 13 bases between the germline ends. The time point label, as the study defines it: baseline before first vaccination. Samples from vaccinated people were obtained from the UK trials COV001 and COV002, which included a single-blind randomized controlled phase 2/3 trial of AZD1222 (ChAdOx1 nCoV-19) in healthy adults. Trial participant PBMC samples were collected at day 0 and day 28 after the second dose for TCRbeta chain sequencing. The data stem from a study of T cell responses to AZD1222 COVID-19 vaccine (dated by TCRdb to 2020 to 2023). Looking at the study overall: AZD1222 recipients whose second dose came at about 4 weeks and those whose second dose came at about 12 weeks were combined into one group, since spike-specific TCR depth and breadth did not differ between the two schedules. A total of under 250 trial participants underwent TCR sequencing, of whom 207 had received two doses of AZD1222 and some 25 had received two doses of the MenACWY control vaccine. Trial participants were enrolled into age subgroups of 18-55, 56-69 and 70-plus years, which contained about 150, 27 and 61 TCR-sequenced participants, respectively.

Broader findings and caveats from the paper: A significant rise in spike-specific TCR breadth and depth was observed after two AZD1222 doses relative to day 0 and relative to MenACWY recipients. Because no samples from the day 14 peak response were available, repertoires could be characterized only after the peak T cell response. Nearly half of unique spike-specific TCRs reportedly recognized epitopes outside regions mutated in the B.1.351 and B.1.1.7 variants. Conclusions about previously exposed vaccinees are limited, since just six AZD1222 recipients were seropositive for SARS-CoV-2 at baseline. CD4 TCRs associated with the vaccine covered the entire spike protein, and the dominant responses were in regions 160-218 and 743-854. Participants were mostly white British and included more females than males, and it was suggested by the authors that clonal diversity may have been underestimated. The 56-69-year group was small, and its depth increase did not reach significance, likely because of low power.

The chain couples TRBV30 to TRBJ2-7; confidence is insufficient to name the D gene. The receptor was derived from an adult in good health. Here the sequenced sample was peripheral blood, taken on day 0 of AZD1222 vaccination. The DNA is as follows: TGTGCCTGGAGTGACGGCCCAAAGAGGTACTTC. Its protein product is CAWSDGPKRYF. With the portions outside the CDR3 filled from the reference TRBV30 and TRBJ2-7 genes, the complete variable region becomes SQTIHQWPATLVQPVGSPLSLECTVEGTSNPNLYWYRQAAGRGLQLLFYSVGIGQISSEVPQNLSASRPQDRQFILSSKKLLLSDSGFYLCAWSDGPKRYFGPGTRLTVT.